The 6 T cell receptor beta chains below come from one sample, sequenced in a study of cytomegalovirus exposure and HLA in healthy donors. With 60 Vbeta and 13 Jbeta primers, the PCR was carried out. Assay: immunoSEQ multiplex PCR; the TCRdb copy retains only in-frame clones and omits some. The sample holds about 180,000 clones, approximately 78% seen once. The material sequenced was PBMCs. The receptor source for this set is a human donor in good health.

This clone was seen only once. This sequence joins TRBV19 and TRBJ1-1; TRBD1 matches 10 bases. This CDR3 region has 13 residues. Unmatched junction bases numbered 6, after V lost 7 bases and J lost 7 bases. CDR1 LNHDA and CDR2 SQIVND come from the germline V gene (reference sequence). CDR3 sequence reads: CASNMGQGSEAFF. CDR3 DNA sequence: TGTGCCAGTAACATGGGACAGGGGAGTGAAGCTTTCTTT.

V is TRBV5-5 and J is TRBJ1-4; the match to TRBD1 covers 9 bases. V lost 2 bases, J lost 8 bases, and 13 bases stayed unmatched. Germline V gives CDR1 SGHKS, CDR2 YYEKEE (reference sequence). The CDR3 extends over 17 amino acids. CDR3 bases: TGTGCCAGCAGCTTACGATGGGGACAGGGAGGAAACGAAAAACTGTTTTTT. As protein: CASSLRWGQGGNEKLFF. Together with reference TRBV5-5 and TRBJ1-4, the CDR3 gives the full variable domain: DAGVTQSPTHLIKTRGQQVTLRCSPISGHKSVSWYQQVLGQGPQFIFQYYEKEERGRGNFPDRFSARQFPNYSSELNVNALLLGDSALYLCASSLRWGQGGNEKLFFGSGTQLSVL.

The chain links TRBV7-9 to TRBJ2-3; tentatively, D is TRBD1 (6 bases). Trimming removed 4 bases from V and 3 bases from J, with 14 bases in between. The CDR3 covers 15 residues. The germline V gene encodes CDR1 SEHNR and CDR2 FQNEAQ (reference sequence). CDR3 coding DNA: TGTGCCAGCAGCTCTCTAGGGGGTCGGACAGATACGCAGTATTTT. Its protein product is CASSSLGGRTDTQYF. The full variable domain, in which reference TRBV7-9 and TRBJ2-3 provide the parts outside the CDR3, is DTGVSQNPRHKITKRGQNVTFRCDPISEHNRLYWYRQTLGQGPEFLTYFQNEAQLEKSRLLSDRFSAERPKGSFSTLEIQRTEQGDSAMYLCASSSLGGRTDTQYFGPGTRLTVL.

CDR3 nucleotides: TGTGCCAGCAGCCTCCGGTTGCCCCCTGGAAACACCATATATTTT. This codes for CASSLRLPPGNTIYF. The rearrangement links TRBV14 to TRBJ1-3; D gene unclear. V was pared by 4 bases and J by 2 bases, with 12 bases between. The CDR3 runs to 15 residues. Germline V CDR1 and CDR2: SGHDN, FVKESK.

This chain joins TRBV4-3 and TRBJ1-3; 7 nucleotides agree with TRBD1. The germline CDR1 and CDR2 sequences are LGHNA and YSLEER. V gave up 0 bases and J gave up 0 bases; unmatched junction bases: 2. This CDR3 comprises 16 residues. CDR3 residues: CASSQDRDSSGNTIYF. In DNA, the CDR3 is TGCGCCAGCAGCCAAGATCGGGACAGCTCTGGAAACACCATATATTTT.

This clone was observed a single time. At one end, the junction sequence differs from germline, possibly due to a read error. As DNA, the CDR3 is TGTGTCAGCAGCGTAGTGGTAGCAGATACGCAGTATTTT. Protein product: CVSSVVVADTQYF. The rearrangement links TRBV9 to TRBJ2-3, with D hard to call. Per germline, CDR1 SGDLS and CDR2 YYNGEE. The CDR3 runs 13 residues.